This T cell receptor beta chain was profiled in a study of breast tumors, draining lymph nodes, adjacent tissues. Study findings and constraints: Most tumor T cells seemingly derive from lymph node, then expand in tumor. Tumor repertoires ranked between lymph nodes and nontumor tissue in diversity, with V and J gene preferences. That most tumor T cells come from lymph nodes remained unproven. Tumor and nontumor repertoires were significantly more similar in luminal-like than in basal-like breast cancer.

Axillary draining lymph nodes of breast cancer patients supplied the node samples. This clonotype showed up many times. The antigen remains undetermined. Via MiXCR, TCRdb re-called the multiplex PCR reads, giving one row per CDR3 protein. Here the sample spans tens of thousands of distinct CDR3 sequences, around 28% being singletons. CDR3 length: 13 residues. Germline CDR1 reads SGHVS; CDR2 reads FQNEAQ. Trimming pared 3 bases from V and 3 bases from J, leaving 8 bases between. The sequenced sample consisted of axillary lymph node tissue. This TCR came from a female donor with breast cancer. Some clones in this sample may be carry-over from other donors' samples. This rearrangement joins TRBV7-8 to TRBJ2-5; D is uncertain. CDR3 region: CASSFGRKETQYF. Here the CDR3 DNA reads TGTGCCAGCAGCTTCGGACGGAAAGAGACCCAGTACTTC.